Listed below are T cell receptor beta chains from one sample, sequenced in a study of shared clonotypes between healthy human individuals. Assay: immunoSEQ multiplex PCR; the TCRdb copy retains only in-frame clones and omits some. The table shows approximately 640,000 clones, with about two thirds occurring only once. Sequencing was performed on memory CD4+ T cells sorted from blood. The receptor set was obtained from a woman aged 25 to 39 in good health. Each CDR3 is given with its conserved first and last residue. D genes are given only for firm matches. Expanded clones get a size class; other rows say once, few or many, or leave the size out.

j_call,clone_size,v_call,d_call,cdr3_aa,cdr3_nt
TRBJ2-2,.,TRBV7-9,.,CASSPDPTGELFF,TGTGCCAGCAGCCCGGACCCCACCGGGGAGCTGTTTTTT
TRBJ2-2,.,TRBV7-3,.,CASSPSAVPGELFF,TGTGCCAGCAGCCCTTCGGCGGTTCCCGGGGAGCTGTTTTTT
TRBJ2-7,many,TRBV2,.,CASKAAQVSYEQYF,TGTGCCAGTAAAGCTGCACAGGTTTCTTACGAGCAGTACTTC
TRBJ1-3,few,TRBV18,TRBD1,CASSPEGVTGGAGNTIYF,TGTGCCAGCTCTCCAGAAGGAGTGACAGGGGGTGCCGGAAACACCATATATTTT
TRBJ1-2,few,TRBV6-5,.,CASRERTSGGYTF,TGTGCCAGCAGGGAACGGACAAGTGGTGGCTACACCTTC
TRBJ1-3,once,TRBV6-6,.,CASSYGYSGNTIYF,TGTGCCAGCAGTTACGGGTACTCTGGAAACACCATATATTTT
TRBJ1-2,many,TRBV29-1,.,CSVGSNYGYTF,TGCAGCGTTGGGAGCAACTATGGCTACACCTTC
TRBJ2-7,.,TRBV7-2,.,CASSLAHEQYF,TGTGCCAGCAGCTTAGCCCACGAGCAGTACTTC
TRBJ1-1,.,TRBV7-3,.,CASSLTPNSGTEAFF,TGTGCCAGCAGCTTAACGCCCAACTCTGGGACTGAAGCTTTCTTT
TRBJ1-5,.,TRBV5-1,.,CASRAVPGDQPQHF,TGCGCCAGCAGGGCAGTCCCGGGAGATCAGCCCCAGCATTTT
TRBJ1-3,.,TRBV29-1,.,CSVDTAGNTIYF,TGCAGCGTTGATACGGCTGGAAACACCATATATTTT
TRBJ1-2,few,TRBV5-4,TRBD1,CASSLDESGTVGGYTF,TGTGCCAGCAGCTTGGATGAATCCGGGACAGTCGGTGGCTACACCTTC
TRBJ2-3,.,TRBV29-1,.,CSVEGVGTQYF,TGCAGCGTTGAAGGAGTCGGTACGCAGTATTTT
TRBJ2-1,.,TRBV11-2,.,CATGVWASYNEQFF,TGTGCCACCGGCGTCTGGGCCTCCTACAATGAGCAGTTCTTC
TRBJ2-2,.,TRBV5-1,.,CASSATPVGTGELFF,TGCGCCAGCAGCGCTACACCTGTGGGCACCGGGGAGCTGTTTTTT
TRBJ1-5,.,TRBV4-2,.,CASSQAHRQDFNQPQHF,TGTGCCAGCAGCCAAGCCCATCGACAGGACTTCAATCAGCCCCAGCATTTT
TRBJ1-1,.,TRBV19,.,CASRPGGGPNTEAFF,TGTGCCAGTAGGCCCGGTGGGGGCCCGAACACTGAAGCTTTCTTT
TRBJ2-4,few,TRBV19,.,CASSPRQVLRTHLAKNIQYF,TGTGCCAGTAGTCCAAGACAGGTCCTCAGAACACACTTAGCCAAAAACATTCAGTACTTC
TRBJ1-4,.,TRBV7-2,.,CASSLAGPATNEKLFF,TGTGCCAGCAGCTTAGCAGGTCCGGCAACTAATGAAAAACTGTTTTTT
TRBJ1-1,.,TRBV10-3,.,CAISESRDGNTEAFF,TGTGCCATCAGTGAGTCCCGCGACGGGAACACTGAAGCTTTCTTT
TRBJ1-4,.,TRBV11-2,.,CASSLDDSALGEKLFF,TGTGCCAGCAGCTTGGATGACAGTGCCCTGGGAGAAAAACTGTTTTTT
TRBJ2-7,.,TRBV11-2,TRBD1,CASSLASLTGIHEQYF,TGTGCCAGCAGCTTAGCCTCCTTGACAGGGATCCACGAGCAGTACTTC
TRBJ1-2,.,TRBV19,.,CASSINLWGGYTF,TGTGCCAGTAGTATCAACTTATGGGGTGGCTACACCTTC
TRBJ2-5,.,TRBV5-4,.,CASSLPPRVVDQETQYF,TGTGCCAGCAGCTTGCCCCCCAGGGTAGTTGACCAAGAGACCCAGTACTTC
TRBJ1-1,few,TRBV4-1,.,CASSQGRGRGNTEAFF,TGCGCCAGCAGCCAAGGTCGCGGACGGGGGAACACTGAAGCTTTCTTT
TRBJ2-5,.,TRBV5-4,.,CASSLSSSVSAQYF,TGTGCCAGCAGCTTGTCTAGCTCTGTTTCGGCCCAGTACTTC
TRBJ2-2,.,TRBV5-1,TRBD1,CASSSGTGGTGELFF,TGCGCCAGCAGCTCGGGGACAGGGGGCACCGGGGAGCTGTTTTTT
TRBJ2-5,.,TRBV10-1,.,CASSRNVQETQYF,TGCGCCAGCAGTCGGAACGTCCAAGAGACCCAGTACTTC
TRBJ2-3,.,TRBV6-5,.,CASSYQPGGTDTQYF,TGTGCCAGCAGTTACCAGCCCGGGGGCACAGATACGCAGTATTTT
TRBJ1-5,.,TRBV11-2,.,CASSLVPGFGQPQHF,TGTGCCAGCAGCTTAGTCCCAGGGTTTGGGCAGCCCCAGCATTTT
TRBJ1-1,.,TRBV7-9,.,CASSFPTYTEAFF,TGTGCCAGCAGCTTTCCCACGTACACTGAAGCTTTCTTT
TRBJ2-7,.,TRBV5-1,.,CASSSPEPYEQYF,TGCGCCAGCAGCTCTCCCGAGCCCTACGAGCAGTACTTC
TRBJ1-4,.,TRBV27,TRBD1,CASSPLDRVEKLFF,TGTGCCAGCAGTCCCTTGGACAGGGTAGAAAAACTGTTTTTT
TRBJ2-3,.,TRBV19,.,CASSIQADSSTDTQYF,TGTGCCAGTAGTATTCAGGCAGACTCAAGCACAGATACGCAGTATTTT
TRBJ1-1,.,TRBV28,.,CASSRLGVNTEAFF,TGTGCCAGCAGCCGATTAGGGGTGAACACTGAAGCTTTCTTT
TRBJ2-7,.,TRBV7-9,TRBD1,CASSLAGTGGKQYF,TGTGCCAGCAGCTTAGCCGGGACAGGGGGGAAGCAGTACTTC
TRBJ2-3,.,TRBV6-1,.,CASNPTDTQYF,TGTGCCAGCAATCCGACAGATACGCAGTATTTT
TRBJ1-1,.,TRBV28,.,CASSLRRGGTEAFF,TGTGCCAGCAGTTTAAGGCGGGGGGGCACTGAAGCTTTCTTT
TRBJ2-1,.,TRBV4-1,TRBD2,CASSQTSGTRNEQFF,TGCGCCAGCAGCCAGACTAGCGGGACACGGAATGAGCAGTTCTTC
TRBJ2-1,.,TRBV7-8,TRBD2,CASTPIAGANEQFF,TGTGCCAGCACCCCTATAGCGGGTGCTAATGAGCAGTTCTTC
TRBJ2-7,once,TRBV11-2,.,CASSLLRGAYEQYF,TGTGCCAGCAGCTTACTGAGAGGGGCCTACGAGCAGTACTTC
TRBJ2-7,.,TRBV30,.,CAWIPLGQGSYEQYF,TGTGCCTGGATCCCCCTGGGGCAGGGGTCCTACGAGCAGTACTTC
TRBJ1-1,.,TRBV12-2,.,CASRLVGRTFF,TGTGCAAGTCGCTTAGTTGGACGGACTTTCTTT
TRBJ1-2,few,TRBV2,.,CASREYRGGYTF,TGTGCCAGCAGGGAGTATCGTGGGGGCTACACCTTC
TRBJ1-1,.,TRBV5-4,.,CASSQVRAEKEAFF,TGTGCCAGCAGCCAAGTCAGGGCCGAGAAGGAAGCTTTCTTT